What follows are 2 T cell receptor beta chains derived from one specimen sequenced in a study of blood T cell repertoires in COVID-19. This table comes from immunoSEQ multiplex PCR, and its TCRdb copy is limited to in-frame clones, with some not included. The sample has just over 250,000 clones, about 90% seen once. Sequenced material: peripheral blood. These receptor sequences come from a person under 35 with COVID-19, enrolled during active disease.

J is TRBJ1-6 and V is TRBV28; the D is unclear. The V gene lost 4 bases and the J gene lost 12 bases, with 7 bases spanning the gap. The CDR3 runs 11 residues. Germline CDR1 reads MDHEN; CDR2 reads SYDVKM. The CDR3 DNA reads TGTGCCAGCAGTTCGGGAGGACCCCTCCACTTT. Protein product: CASSSGGPLHF. Variable domain in full (rest from reference TRBV28 and TRBJ1-6): DVKVTQSSRYLVKRTGEKVFLECVQDMDHENMFWYRQDPGLGLRLIYFSYDVKMKEKGDIPEGYSVSREKKERFSLILESASTNQTSMYLCASSSGGPLHFGNGTRLTVT.

This rearrangement joins TRBV2 to TRBJ1-1, with D unresolved. The germline V gene has CDR1 SNHLY and CDR2 FYNNEI. V gave up 10 bases and J gave up 4 bases, with 13 bases separating them. The CDR3 has 12 residues. The CDR3 sequence: CATTAGPTEAFF. The CDR3 region has the DNA TGTGCCACTACGGCTGGGCCCACTGAAGCTTTCTTT.